This T cell receptor (beta chain) was sequenced in a study of T cell repertoires in cytomegalovirus infection. At the level of the study: Matching HLA type and CMV infection were both indicated by public TCR beta signatures. Findings of the study overall: The study identified carriers of CMV plus the relevant HLA from cumulative public TCR beta family frequency. The response measured ex vivo was dominated by TCR beta clonotypes (HLA-C-restricted and CMV-specific).

Concerning this clonotype itself: Its target is unknown.

TCRdb ran MiXCR on the reads and lists one entry per CDR3 protein. Of approximately 700,000 distinct CDR3 sequences in the sample, 35% were seen once. The CDR3 sequence is 15 residues long. With V trimmed by 5 bases and J by 6 bases, 8 bases remained unmatched. Germline lookup yields CDR1 SNHLY and CDR2 FYNNEI. Sequencing was carried out using PBMCs. The sequence was collected from a human donor in good health (CMV status not recorded). Some clones in this sample may be carry-over from other donors' samples. The V and J genes are TRBV2 and TRBJ2-3; 10 nucleotides line up with TRBD2. For the CDR3, the DNA is TGTGCCAGCAGTACTAGCGGGATGGCCCCCGATACGCAGTATTTT. Translated: CASSTSGMAPDTQYF.